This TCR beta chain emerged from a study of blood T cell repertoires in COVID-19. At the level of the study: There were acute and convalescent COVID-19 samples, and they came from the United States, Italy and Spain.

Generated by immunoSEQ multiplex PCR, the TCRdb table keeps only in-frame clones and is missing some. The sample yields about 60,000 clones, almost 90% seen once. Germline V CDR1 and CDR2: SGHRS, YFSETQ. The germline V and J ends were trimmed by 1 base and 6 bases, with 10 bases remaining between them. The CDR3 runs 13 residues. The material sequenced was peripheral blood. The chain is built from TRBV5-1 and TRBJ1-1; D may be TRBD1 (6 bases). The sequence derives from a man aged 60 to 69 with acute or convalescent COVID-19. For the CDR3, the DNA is TGCGCCAGCAGCTTGCCAGGGGCTCCTGAAGCTTTCTTT. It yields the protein CASSLPGAPEAFF.